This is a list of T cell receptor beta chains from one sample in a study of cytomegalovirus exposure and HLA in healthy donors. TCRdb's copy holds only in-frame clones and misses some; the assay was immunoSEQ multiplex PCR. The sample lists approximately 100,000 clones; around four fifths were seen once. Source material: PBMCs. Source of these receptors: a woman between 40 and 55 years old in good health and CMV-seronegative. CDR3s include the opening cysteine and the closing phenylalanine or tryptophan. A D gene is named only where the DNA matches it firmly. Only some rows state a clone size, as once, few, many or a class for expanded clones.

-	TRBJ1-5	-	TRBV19	TGTGCCAGTAAGGTAACGCCGGGGTCCAATCAGCCCCAGCATTTT	CASKVTPGSNQPQHF
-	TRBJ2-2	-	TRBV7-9	TGTGCCAGCAGCTTAGGGATTTATAGAGCACCACCGGGGACCGGGGAGCTGTTTTTT	CASSLGIYRAPPGTGELFF
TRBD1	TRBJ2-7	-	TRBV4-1	TGCGCCAGCAGCCAATTTCGACAGGGGGTGGCCTACGAGCAGTACTTC	CASSQFRQGVAYEQYF
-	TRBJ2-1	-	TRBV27	TGTGCCAGCAGTTCCACAGGGAATATTGAGCAGTTCTTC	CASSSTGNIEQFF
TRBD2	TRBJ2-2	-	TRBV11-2	TGTGCCAGCAGCTCCTTTACCGGGGGGGGCACCGGGGAGCTGTTTTTT	CASSSFTGGGTGELFF
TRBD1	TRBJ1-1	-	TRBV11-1	TGTGCCAGCAGCTTAATACAGGGGGCGTGGGGCACTGAAGCTTTCTTT	CASSLIQGAWGTEAFF
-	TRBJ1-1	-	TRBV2	TGTGCCAGCAGCGATATTACGGAGCTGAACACTGAAGCTTTCTTT	CASSDITELNTEAFF
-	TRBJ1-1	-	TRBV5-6	TGTGCCAGCAGCGCCTTCGGGGGAGGGGGCACTGAAGCTTTCTTT	CASSAFGGGGTEAFF
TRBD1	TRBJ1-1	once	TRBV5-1	TGCGCCAGCCAACGAACAGGGGCCAAGACTGAAGCTTTCTTT	CASQRTGAKTEAFF
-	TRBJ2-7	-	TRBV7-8	TGTGCCAGCAGTTTAATACGTCCAAGTCAGCGAGTTACCTCGACCTCCTACGAGCAGTACTTC	CASSLIRPSQRVTSTSYEQYF
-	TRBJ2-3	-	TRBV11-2	TGTGCCAGCAGCTTAGGTGGCGGGGGCTCGGGAGATACGCAGTATTTT	CASSLGGGGSGDTQYF
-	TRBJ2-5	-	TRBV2	TGTGCCAGCAGTGACGACTCTAACAAAGAGACCCAGTACTTC	CASSDDSNKETQYF